This entry lists 17 T cell receptor beta chains sequenced from one sample in a study of T cell responses to AZD1222 COVID-19 vaccine. Libraries were prepared by immunoSEQ multiplex PCR; TCRdb keeps only in-frame clonotypes and omits some of them. The table lists tens of thousands of clones, about nine tenths of them singletons. The specimen comprised peripheral blood, sampled on day 0 of AZD1222 vaccination. These receptors originate from an adult in good health.

The rearrangement links TRBV30 to TRBJ2-1; TRBD2 is a possible D gene (6 bases). Trimming left V 4 bases short and J 5 bases short, with 18 bases between. The CDR3 loop spans 15 amino acids. The germline V gene encodes CDR1 GTSNPN and CDR2 SVGIG (reference sequence). The CDR3 loop is CAWKTLALANNEQFF. In DNA form, the CDR3 reads TGTGCCTGGAAAACGCTGGCACTAGCTAACAATGAGCAGTTCTTC.

This clone was seen a single time. The rearrangement links TRBV11-3 to TRBJ2-2; D possibly corresponds to TRBD2 (6 bases). Between the trimmed V and J ends, which lost 3 bases and 7 bases, there was a span of 12 bases. There are 14 residues in the CDR3. Germline loops: CDR1 SGHNT, CDR2 YENEEA. Here the CDR3 DNA reads TGTGCCAGCAGCTTGGAGGGAGAGTACGGGGAGCTGTTTTTT. Protein sequence: CASSLEGEYGELFF.

This clone was observed a few times. This sequence joins TRBV5-6 and TRBJ2-1, with D unresolved. The CDR3 contains 15 residues. Per the germline V gene, CDR1 is SGHDT and CDR2 is YYEEEE. The V and J ends lost 2 bases and 0 bases respectively, with 9 bases between them. CDR3 sequence reads: CASSFLGSSYNEQFF. CDR3 in DNA: TGTGCCAGCAGCTTCCTTGGAAGCTCCTACAATGAGCAGTTCTTC. Full variable domain (remainder filled in from reference TRBV5-6 and TRBJ2-1): DAGVTQSPTHLIKTRGQQVTLRCSPKSGHDTVSWYQQALGQGPQFIFQYYEEEERQRGNFPDRFSGHQFPNYSSELNVNALLLGDSALYLCASSFLGSSYNEQFFGPGTRLTVL.

The genes are TRBV6-1 and TRBJ2-7; D is possibly TRBD1 (5 bases). V was pared by 0 bases and J by 0 bases, with 9 bases between. Germline lookup yields CDR1 MNHNS and CDR2 SASEGT. The CDR3 has 15 residues. The CDR3 bases are TGTGCCAGCAGTGAAGCGGGGCACAGCTCCTACGAGCAGTACTTC. It is translated as CASSEAGHSSYEQYF.

This clone was seen a single time. The DNA is left out, because the CDR3 cannot be placed on it with certainty; the CDR3 is given as TCRdb lists it. The V and J genes are TRBV5-5 and TRBJ2-5. The CDR3 region is 18 residues in length, termini included. Germline V gene data show CDR1 as SGHKS and CDR2 as YYEKEE (reference sequence). The CDR3 loop reads CASSLASVGPGSQETQYF.

The chain uses TRBV5-6 and TRBJ1-1, with a tentative D call TRBD1 (5 bases). From germline, CDR1 is SGHDT and CDR2 YYEEEE. Deletions cut 0 bases from V and 5 bases from J, with 14 bases between. The CDR3 sequence is 15 residues long. CDR3 sequence (DNA): TGTGCCAGCAGCTTGGGTTCCAGGGTCGGTACTGAAGCTTTCTTT. Translated, it gives CASSLGSRVGTEAFF.

The chain couples TRBV19 to TRBJ1-3; D may be TRBD1 (5 bases). The CDR3 sequence is 14 residues long. Deletions cut 5 bases from V and 0 bases from J, with 8 bases between. Germline assignment: CDR1 LNHDA and CDR2 SQIVND (reference sequence). The CDR3 loop reads CASSSTVSGNTIYF. The CDR3 DNA is TGTGCCAGTAGTTCGACAGTCTCTGGAAACACCATATATTTT.

This clone has only a few counts. The J gene is TRBJ2-1, the V gene TRBV10-3; the D call may be TRBD1 or TRBD2 (5 bases each). The V gene lost 4 bases and the J gene lost 7 bases, with 8 bases spanning the gap. This CDR3 region has 12 residues. Germline lookup yields CDR1 ENHRY and CDR2 SYGVKD. Written as DNA, the CDR3 is TGTGCCATCAGTGTTGGGGGAAATGAGCAGTTCTTC. It specifies CAISVGGNEQFF.

This clone is a singleton in its sample. The V gene is TRBV7-2, the J gene TRBJ2-2; maybe TRBD1 (5 bases). Germline lookup yields CDR1 SGHTA and CDR2 FQGNSA. This CDR3 is built from 15 residues. V was clipped by 1 base and J by 4 bases, with 10 bases between them. DNA of the CDR3: TGTGCCAGCAGCTTAGTCCAGGGCTTCACCGGGGAGCTGTTTTTT. Translating it yields CASSLVQGFTGELFF.

This clone was seen a single time. J is TRBJ2-7 and V is TRBV19; D call uncertain. Per germline, CDR1 LNHDA and CDR2 SQIVND (reference sequence). V lost 4 bases to trimming and J lost 2 bases, with 9 bases between them. The CDR3 spans 13 residues. The CDR3 DNA sequence: TGTGCCAGTAGTAGCGGCCAAACCTACGAGCAGTACTTC. Translated, it gives CASSSGQTYEQYF.

V gene TRBV5-1 combines with J gene TRBJ1-1; 7 bases fit TRBD1. The CDR3 loop spans 14 amino acids. The germline V gene encodes CDR1 SGHRS and CDR2 YFSETQ. The trim removed 0 bases at V and 3 bases at J, leaving 2 bases unmatched. The DNA for the CDR3 is TGCGCCAGCAGCTTGGATACAGGGGACACTGAAGCTTTCTTT. Amino acid sequence: CASSLDTGDTEAFF. Drawing the rest from reference TRBV5-1 and TRBJ1-1, the complete variable domain is KAGVTQTPRYLIKTRGQQVTLSCSPISGHRSVSWYQQTPGQGLQFLFEYFSETQRNKGNFPGRFSGRQFSNSRSEMNVSTLELGDSALYLCASSLDTGDTEAFFGQGTRLTVV.

V and J are TRBV3-1 (or the pseudogene TRBV3-2) and TRBJ2-7; 7 bases map to TRBD2. V shed 1 base, J shed 2 bases, and the junction held 11 bases outside the gene matches. Per germline, CDR1 LGHDT and CDR2 YNNKEL (reference sequence). The CDR3 covers 17 residues. The CDR3 DNA sequence: TGTGCCAGCAGCCAAGTCACTTCCGGGACTACAGCCTACGAGCAGTACTTC. Translated, it gives CASSQVTSGTTAYEQYF.

This chain links TRBV18 with TRBJ2-1; TRBD1 aligns across 8 bases. V was pared by 10 bases and J by 8 bases, with 10 bases of the junction left unmatched. Per germline, CDR1 KGHSH and CDR2 LQKENI. The CDR3 loop spans 13 amino acids. The CDR3 loop reads CATRQGLRDEQFF. The CDR3 DNA reads as TGTGCCACTAGACAGGGGCTACGGGATGAGCAGTTCTTC.

V usage is TRBV11-2 and J usage is TRBJ1-6; 9 bases align to TRBD1. CDR3 size: 16 residues. The ends lost 4 bases at V and 7 bases at J; junction bases unmatched: 8. Per germline, CDR1 SGHAT and CDR2 FQNNGV. The CDR3 nucleotides read TGTGCCAGCAGCTCCCACGGACAGGGGAAAAATTCACCCCTCCACTTT. Encoded protein: CASSSHGQGKNSPLHF.

This clone was observed a few times. This chain joins TRBV6-6 and TRBJ1-2, with 8 bases that match TRBD1. CDR1 MNHNY and CDR2 SVGAGI come from the germline V gene (reference sequence). The CDR3 covers 12 residues. V was pared by 5 bases and J by 4 bases, with 0 bases of the junction left unmatched. The CDR3 loop reads CASSDRGYGYTF. The CDR3 DNA reads TGTGCCAGCAGTGACAGGGGCTATGGCTACACCTTC.

This clone was observed a few times. The chain couples TRBV11-3 to TRBJ2-7; D perhaps matches TRBD1 (5 bases). Germline loops: CDR1 SGHNT, CDR2 YENEEA. Trimming cost V 5 bases and J 5 bases, with 22 bases left between them. The CDR3 covers 16 residues. DNA for the CDR3: TGTGCCAGCAGCCCCTCCAGGGCAAGGATCTATAACGAGCAGTACTTC. This translates into CASSPSRARIYNEQYF.

The V and J genes are TRBV7-8 and TRBJ1-3, with D hard to call. This CDR3 is 13 amino acids long. V lost 7 bases and J 6 bases, leaving 13 bases between the germline ends. Germline V lookup: CDR1 SGHVS, CDR2 FQNEAQ. DNA of the CDR3: TGTGCCAGCACCACCCCGCAGTCAAACACCATATATTTT. Its protein is CASTTPQSNTIYF.